These T cell receptor beta chains were read from a single sample in a study of blood T cell repertoires in COVID-19. Measured with immunoSEQ multiplex PCR; TCRdb has only the in-frame clones, and not every one. Here the sample spans 120,000 or so clones, roughly 87% being singletons. The sequencing sample was made of peripheral blood. These receptors were taken from an older man with active or convalescent COVID-19. Both conserved end residues are part of each CDR3. A D gene is named only where the DNA matches it firmly. The size entry is marked missing in some rows and otherwise reads once, few, many or a size class.

abundance	d_gene	v_gene	j_gene	CDR3nt	CDR3aa
-	-	TRBV4-1	TRBJ1-4	TGCGCCAGCAGACTCGGGGTTAATAATGAAAAACTGTTTTTT	CASRLGVNNEKLFF
-	-	TRBV6-5	TRBJ2-7	TGTGCCAGCGAAACGGGAGCGGACGAGCAGTACTTC	CASETGADEQYF
few	TRBD2	TRBV4-2	TRBJ2-7	TGTGCCAGCAGCCAAGTACTAGCGGGAGCATACGAGCAGTACTTC	CASSQVLAGAYEQYF
-	-	TRBV6-1	TRBJ2-2	TGTGCCAGCAGTGGGGGGGTTAGGCGAAACACCGGGGAGCTGTTTTTT	CASSGGVRRNTGELFF
once	TRBD1	TRBV7-3	TRBJ2-3	TGTGCCAGCAGCTTTGGACAGGTTCCGAGCACAGATACGCAGTATTTT	CASSFGQVPSTDTQYF
-	TRBD2	TRBV7-6	TRBJ2-7	TGTGCCAGCAGCTTGGGGACTAGCTCCCTTCTCTACGAGCAGTACTTC	CASSLGTSSLLYEQYF
-	-	TRBV19	TRBJ2-6	TGTGCCAGTAGTAAAGATACAGGCGTGGGTTCTGGGGCCAACGTCCTGACTTTC	CASSKDTGVGSGANVLTF
-	-	TRBV21-1	TRBJ1-1	TGTGCCAGCAGCAAAGGGAGGGACAGGGGCTTCATGAACACTGAAGCTTTCTTT	CASSKGRDRGFMNTEAFF
-	-	TRBV7-2	TRBJ1-6	TGTGCCAGCAGCTTAGGACAGCTGTATTCACCCCTCCACTTT	CASSLGQLYSPLHF
-	-	TRBV30	TRBJ1-4	TGTGCCTGGAGTTGGGGGAGGAATGAAAAACTGTTTTTT	CAWSWGRNEKLFF
-	TRBD2	TRBV5-4	TRBJ2-1	TGTGCCAGCAGCCCTAGGACTAGCGGGAGGGACAATGAGCAGTTCTTC	CASSPRTSGRDNEQFF
-	TRBD2	TRBV5-8	TRBJ2-3	TGTGCCAGCAGCAGAAGCGGGACTAGCACAGATACGCAGTATTTT	CASSRSGTSTDTQYF
-	-	TRBV5-5	TRBJ1-4	TGTGCCAGCAGCTCTGACGGACATACAACTAATGAAAAACTGTTTTTT	CASSSDGHTTNEKLFF
-	TRBD1	TRBV19	TRBJ2-7	TGTGCCAGTAGTATAGAGGACAGGGGCGCCTACGAGCAGTACTTC	CASSIEDRGAYEQYF
-	TRBD2	TRBV9	TRBJ2-1	TGTGCCAGCAGCGCTTCTCAGCGGGGGGGTTACAATGAGCAGTTCTTC	CASSASQRGGYNEQFF
-	TRBD2	TRBV3-1/TRBV3-2	TRBJ2-7	TGTGCCAGCAGCCCCAATCGACTAGCGGGCTCCTACGAGCAGTACTTC	CASSPNRLAGSYEQYF
-	TRBD2	TRBV7-9	TRBJ2-5	TGTGCCAGCAGCTCCGCCCGTGGCGGGGGGGCGGGAGAGACCCAGTACTTC	CASSSARGGGAGETQYF
-	-	TRBV2	TRBJ1-1	TGTGCCAGCAGCGCGGGAGACTACATGAACACTGAAGCTTTCTTT	CASSAGDYMNTEAFF
large	TRBD1	TRBV19	TRBJ2-2	TGTGCCAGTAGTTTAGGGACAGACTACGGGGAGCTGTTTTTT	CASSLGTDYGELFF
-	TRBD2	TRBV5-1	TRBJ2-7	TGCGCCAGCAGCCCGGGACTAGCGGGGGCCACATACGAGCAGTACTTC	CASSPGLAGATYEQYF
once	TRBD1	TRBV30	TRBJ2-7	TGTGCCTGGAGTACCCTTAGGGGGACAGGGGACTCCTACGAGCAGTACTTC	CAWSTLRGTGDSYEQYF
-	TRBD1	TRBV2	TRBJ2-7	TGTGCCAGCAGCGATCTCACAGGGGGCGCGGAGCAGTACTTC	CASSDLTGGAEQYF
-	TRBD1	TRBV7-2	TRBJ2-7	TGTGCCAGCAGCCCGGGACAGGGTTACTACGAGCAGTACTTC	CASSPGQGYYEQYF
-	TRBD2	TRBV2	TRBJ2-3	TGTGCCAGCAGTACTCTAGCGGGGGGCACAGATACGCAGTATTTT	CASSTLAGGTDTQYF
-	TRBD1	TRBV30	TRBJ1-2	TGTGCCTGGAGTTTAAAGGGGGCTCAAGGCTACACCTTC	CAWSLKGAQGYTF
-	TRBD1	TRBV29-1	TRBJ2-7	TGCAGCGCCCGGACAGGGTTCGGCTACGAGCAGTACTTC	CSARTGFGYEQYF
-	TRBD1	TRBV27	TRBJ1-2	TGTGCCAGCAGCCCAGCCCGGACAGGAGGGGGCTACACCTTC	CASSPARTGGGYTF
-	TRBD1	TRBV10-3	TRBJ1-5	TGTGCCATCAGTGCCGTTGGGACAGTAAATCAGCCCCAGCATTTT	CAISAVGTVNQPQHF
-	-	TRBV7-2	TRBJ1-6	TGTGCCAGCAGCTTAGCTCGTCCACCCCTCCACTTT	CASSLARPPLHF
-	TRBD1	TRBV9	TRBJ1-4	TGTGCCAGCAGCGCCCGACAGGGACAAAATGAAAAACTGTTTTTT	CASSARQGQNEKLFF
-	TRBD2	TRBV7-8	TRBJ2-1	TGTGCCAGCAGCTTAGCGCTTAGCGGGGTCAATGAGCAGTTCTTC	CASSLALSGVNEQFF
-	-	TRBV29-1	TRBJ1-4	TGCAGCGTTCCTGACGAGGAGTTGGCAACTAATGAAAAACTGTTTTTT	CSVPDEELATNEKLFF
-	TRBD2	TRBV2	TRBJ2-7	TGTGCCAGCGGACTAGCGGGGTTCTCCTACGAGCAGTACTTC	CASGLAGFSYEQYF
-	TRBD2	TRBV4-1	TRBJ2-3	TGCGCCAGCAGCCAAAGTCGGAGCGGGGGTACAGATACGCAGTATTTT	CASSQSRSGGTDTQYF
-	TRBD1	TRBV29-1	TRBJ1-2	TGCAGCGTTGGGGGGGGACAGGGCTATGGCTACACCTTC	CSVGGGQGYGYTF
-	-	TRBV4-3	TRBJ2-7	TGCGCCAGCAGCCAAGATATTTATAAGCGGACCCGGGGGGAGCAGTACTTC	CASSQDIYKRTRGEQYF
-	-	TRBV7-8	TRBJ1-1	TGTGCCAGCAGCTCGAGGGCCGGAAACACTGAAGCTTTCTTT	CASSSRAGNTEAFF
-	TRBD1	TRBV5-6	TRBJ1-5	TGTGCCAGCACGACAGGGCAACAGCCCCAGCATTTT	CASTTGQQPQHF
-	TRBD2	TRBV7-9	TRBJ2-7	TGTGCCAGCACCAACAGGACTAGCGGGAGCTCCTACGAGCAGTACTTC	CASTNRTSGSSYEQYF
-	TRBD1	TRBV15	TRBJ2-7	TGTGCCACCAGCAGTTGGGACAGGGGTTCCTACGAGCAGTACTTC	CATSSWDRGSYEQYF
-	-	TRBV28	TRBJ1-4	TGTGCCAGCAGGACGGGATTTAATGAAAAACTGTTTTTT	CASRTGFNEKLFF
-	-	TRBV10-3	TRBJ2-7	TGTGCCATCAGTGAGTCGTCAGCCTACGAGCAGTACTTC	CAISESSAYEQYF